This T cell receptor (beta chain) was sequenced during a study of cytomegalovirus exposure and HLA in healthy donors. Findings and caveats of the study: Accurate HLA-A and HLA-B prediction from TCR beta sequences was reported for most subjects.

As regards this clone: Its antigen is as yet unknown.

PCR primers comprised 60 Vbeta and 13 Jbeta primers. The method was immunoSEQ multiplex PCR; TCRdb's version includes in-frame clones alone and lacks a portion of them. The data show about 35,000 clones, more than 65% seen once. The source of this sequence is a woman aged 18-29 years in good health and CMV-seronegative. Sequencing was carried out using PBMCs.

DNA for the CDR3: TGTGCCAGCAGCTTGGACCTGACTAGCGGGGGTTCCTCCTACAATGAGCAGTTCTTC. Amino acid sequence: CASSLDLTSGGSSYNEQFF. This chain joins TRBV5-4 and TRBJ2-1, with 12 bases that match TRBD2. Looked up from germline, CDR1 is SGHNT and CDR2 is YYREEE (reference sequence). The V gene end was trimmed by 0 bases and the J gene end by 0 bases; junction bases not matched to a gene: 7. CDR3 size: 19 residues.